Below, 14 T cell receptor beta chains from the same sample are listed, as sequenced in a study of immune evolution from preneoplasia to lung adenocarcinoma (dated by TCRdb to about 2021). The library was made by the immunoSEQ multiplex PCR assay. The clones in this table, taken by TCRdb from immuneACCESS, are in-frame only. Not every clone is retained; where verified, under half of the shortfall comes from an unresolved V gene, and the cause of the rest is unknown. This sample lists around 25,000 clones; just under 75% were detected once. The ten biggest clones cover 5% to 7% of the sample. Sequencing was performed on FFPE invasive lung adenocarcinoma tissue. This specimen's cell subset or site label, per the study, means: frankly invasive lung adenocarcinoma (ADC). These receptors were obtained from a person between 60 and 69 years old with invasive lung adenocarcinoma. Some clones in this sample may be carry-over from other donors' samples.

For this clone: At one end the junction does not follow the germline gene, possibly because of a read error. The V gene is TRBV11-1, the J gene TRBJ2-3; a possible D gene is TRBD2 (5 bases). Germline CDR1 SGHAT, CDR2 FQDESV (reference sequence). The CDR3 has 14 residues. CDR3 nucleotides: TGTGCCAGCAGCCTAGCCAAGAGCACAGATACGCAGTATTTT. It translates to CASSLAKSTDTQYF.

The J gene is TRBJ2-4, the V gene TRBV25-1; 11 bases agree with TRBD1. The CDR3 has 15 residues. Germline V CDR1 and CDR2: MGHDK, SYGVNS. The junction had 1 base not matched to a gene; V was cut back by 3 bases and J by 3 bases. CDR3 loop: CASSDGTGGKNIQYF. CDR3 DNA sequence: TGTGCCAGCAGTGACGGGACAGGGGGCAAAAACATTCAGTACTTC.

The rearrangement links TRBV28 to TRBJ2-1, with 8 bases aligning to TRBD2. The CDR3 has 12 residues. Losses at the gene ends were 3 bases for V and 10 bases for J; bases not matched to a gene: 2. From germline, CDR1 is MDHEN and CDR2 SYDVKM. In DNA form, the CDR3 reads TGTGCCAGCAGTTTGGTAGCGGGGGAGCAGTTCTTC. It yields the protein CASSLVAGEQFF.

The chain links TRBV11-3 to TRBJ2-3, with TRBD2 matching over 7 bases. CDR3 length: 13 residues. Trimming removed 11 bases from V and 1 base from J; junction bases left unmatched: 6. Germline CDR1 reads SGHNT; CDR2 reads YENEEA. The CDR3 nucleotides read TGTGCCGCTCGGGGGGAGGGCACAGATACGCAGTATTTT. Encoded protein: CAARGEGTDTQYF. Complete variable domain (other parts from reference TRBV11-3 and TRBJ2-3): EAGVVQSPRYKIIEKKQPVAFWCNPISGHNTLYWYLQNLGQGPELLIRYENEEAVDDSQLPKDRFSAERLKGVDSTLKIQPAELGDSAVYLCAARGEGTDTQYFGPGTRLTVL.

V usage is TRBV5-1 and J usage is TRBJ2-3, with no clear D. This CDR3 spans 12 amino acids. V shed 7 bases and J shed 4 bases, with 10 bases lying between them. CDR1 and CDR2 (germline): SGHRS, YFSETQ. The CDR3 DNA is TGCGCCAGCCGATTGGGCGCAGATACGCAGTATTTT. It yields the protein CASRLGADTQYF. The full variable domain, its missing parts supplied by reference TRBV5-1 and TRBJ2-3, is KAGVTQTPRYLIKTRGQQVTLSCSPISGHRSVSWYQQTPGQGLQFLFEYFSETQRNKGNFPGRFSGRQFSNSRSEMNVSTLELGDSALYLCASRLGADTQYFGPGTRLTVL.

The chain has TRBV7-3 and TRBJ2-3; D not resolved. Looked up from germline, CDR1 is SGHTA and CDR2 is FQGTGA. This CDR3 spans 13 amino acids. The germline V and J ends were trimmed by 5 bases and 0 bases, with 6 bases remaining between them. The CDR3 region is CASSRWSTDTQYF. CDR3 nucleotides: TGTGCCAGCAGCCGCTGGAGCACAGATACGCAGTATTTT.

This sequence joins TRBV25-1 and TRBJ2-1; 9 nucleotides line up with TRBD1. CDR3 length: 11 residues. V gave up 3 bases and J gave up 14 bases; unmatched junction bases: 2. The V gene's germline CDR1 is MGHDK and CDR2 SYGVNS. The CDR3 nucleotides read TGTGCCAGCAGTGACAGGGACAGGGAGTTCTTC. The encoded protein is CASSDRDREFF.

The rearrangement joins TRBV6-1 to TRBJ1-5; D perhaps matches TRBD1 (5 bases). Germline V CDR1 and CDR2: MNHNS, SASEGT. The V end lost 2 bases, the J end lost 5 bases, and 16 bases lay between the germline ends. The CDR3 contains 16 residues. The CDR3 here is CASSEIMSGTDQPQHF. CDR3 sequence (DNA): TGTGCCAGCAGTGAAATAATGTCAGGGACCGATCAGCCCCAGCATTTT.

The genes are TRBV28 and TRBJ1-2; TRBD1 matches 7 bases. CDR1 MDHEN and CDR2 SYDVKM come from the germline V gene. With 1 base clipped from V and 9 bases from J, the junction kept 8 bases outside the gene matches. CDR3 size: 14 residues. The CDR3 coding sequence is TGTGCCAGCAGTTTATTGCCGGGACAGACACGCTACACCTTC. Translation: CASSLLPGQTRYTF.

CDR3 DNA sequence: TGTGCCAGCTCCTACTCCGGGGTCGTCACCGGGGAGCTGTTTTTT. Encoded protein: CASSYSGVVTGELFF. The chain joins TRBV18 to TRBJ2-2, with D possibly TRBD2 on 5 matching bases. With 6 bases removed from V and 4 bases from J, the gap between germline ends came to 15 bases. The germline V gene encodes CDR1 KGHSH and CDR2 LQKENI. The CDR3 has 15 amino acids.

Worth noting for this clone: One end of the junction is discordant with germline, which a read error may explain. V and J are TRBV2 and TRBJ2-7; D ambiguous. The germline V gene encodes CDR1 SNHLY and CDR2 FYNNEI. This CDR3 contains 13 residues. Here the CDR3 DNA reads TGTGCCAGCAGGGAAGAGTCTTCCTACGAGCAGTACTTC. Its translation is CASREESSYEQYF.

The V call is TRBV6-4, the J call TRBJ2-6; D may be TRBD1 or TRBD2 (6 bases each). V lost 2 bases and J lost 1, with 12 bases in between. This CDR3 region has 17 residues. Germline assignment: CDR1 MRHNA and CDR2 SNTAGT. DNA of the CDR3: TGTGCCAGCAGTGACGGGGGGCCCGATTCTGGGGCCAACGTCCTGACTTTC. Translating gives CASSDGGPDSGANVLTF.

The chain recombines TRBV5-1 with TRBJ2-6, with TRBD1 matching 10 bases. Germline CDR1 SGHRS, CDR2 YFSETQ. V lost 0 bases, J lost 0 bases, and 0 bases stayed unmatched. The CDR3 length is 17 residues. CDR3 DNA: TGCGCCAGCAGCTTGGGGACAGGGGGCTCTGGGGCCAACGTCCTGACTTTC. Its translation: CASSLGTGGSGANVLTF. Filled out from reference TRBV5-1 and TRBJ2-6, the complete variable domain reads KAGVTQTPRYLIKTRGQQVTLSCSPISGHRSVSWYQQTPGQGLQFLFEYFSETQRNKGNFPGRFSGRQFSNSRSEMNVSTLELGDSALYLCASSLGTGGSGANVLTFGAGSRLTVL.

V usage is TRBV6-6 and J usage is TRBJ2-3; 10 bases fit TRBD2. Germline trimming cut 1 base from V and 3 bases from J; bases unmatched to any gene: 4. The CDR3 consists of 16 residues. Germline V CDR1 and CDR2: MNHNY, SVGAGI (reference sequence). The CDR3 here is CASSYLLAGATDTQYF. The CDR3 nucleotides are TGTGCCAGCAGTTACTTGCTAGCGGGAGCGACAGATACGCAGTATTTT.